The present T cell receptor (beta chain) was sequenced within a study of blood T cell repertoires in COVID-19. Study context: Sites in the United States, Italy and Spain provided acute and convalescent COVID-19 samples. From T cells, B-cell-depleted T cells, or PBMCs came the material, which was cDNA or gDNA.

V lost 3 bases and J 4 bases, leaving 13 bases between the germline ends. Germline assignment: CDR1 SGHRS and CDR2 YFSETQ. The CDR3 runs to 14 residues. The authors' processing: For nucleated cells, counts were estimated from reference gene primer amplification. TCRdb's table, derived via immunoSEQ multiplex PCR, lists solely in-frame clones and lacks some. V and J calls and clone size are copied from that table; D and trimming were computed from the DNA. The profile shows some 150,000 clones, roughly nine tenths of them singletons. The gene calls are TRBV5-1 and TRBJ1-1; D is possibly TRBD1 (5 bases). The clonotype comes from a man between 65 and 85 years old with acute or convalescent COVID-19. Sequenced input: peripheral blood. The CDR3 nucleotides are TGCGCCAGCAGCTCAACTGCCGGGGGCACTGAAGCTTTCTTT. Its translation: CASSSTAGGTEAFF.